This TCR beta chain was sequenced for a study of cytomegalovirus exposure and HLA in healthy donors (dated by TCRdb to 2016 to 2017). In the study overall: An earlier analysis of roughly 570 of the donors reported around 280 Gb of sequence data and 100 million to 120 million unique TCR beta sequences obtained from roughly 180 million T cells. Roughly 300 gigabases of sequencing data and around 85 million unique TCR sequences made up an early release that covered approximately 700 HLA-typed donors. Among the approximately 400 genotyped donors, roughly 80% belonged to the genetic ancestry cluster associated with self-reported Caucasian donors. The study aimed to test whether signatures of past pathogen exposure could be identified by cataloging public T cell receptors. Using immunosequencing, the study profiled T cell repertoires from 640 or so subjects and related those repertoires to cytomegalovirus serostatus. A separate validation cohort of roughly 130 different subjects was used in addition to the roughly 720-subject first cohort. To predict cytomegalovirus infection status, the study combined high-throughput TCR immunosequencing, statistical association of individual TCRs with disease status, and machine learning. In a later analysis, previously published TCR beta repertoires from several hundred donors were re-analyzed and high-resolution HLA genotyping was added so that TCR occurrence patterns could be studied. Rather than using new phenotypic data, the later analysis identified candidate immune exposures from TCR beta sequences and from how often those sequences occurred across donors. An earlier analysis of 587 of the donors used high-throughput TCR beta sequencing to judge whether each TCR beta V gene segment behaved as functional or pseudogenic. Donor age, sex, ethnicity and CMV serostatus were compiled alongside the repertoire data. In a later genetic analysis, genome-wide SNP genotypes for 398 of the 666 donors were used, and that subset was treated as a discovery cohort. Every repertoire in the discovery cohort had been generated on one and the same sequencing platform. HLA typing included class I and class II loci at four-digit resolution. Typing coverage varied by locus: about 629-630 donors for A, B, C, DRB1 and DQB1; approximately 500 for DQA1; about 570 for DPA1; 450 to 480 for DPB1. Because of strong linkage in the cohort, roughly five DR-DQ haplotypes were treated as single units for association and clustering. Among around 400 genotyped donors of the cohort, an average of roughly 230,000 unique TCR beta nucleotide sequences was sequenced per donor, of which about 20% were non-productive.

What the study reported, not specific to this receptor: Correlated functional status among segregating V segments might be attributable to linkage disequilibrium, but an unknown experimental factor could not be ruled out. An earlier analysis of approximately 500 of the donors showed that most TCR beta V segments appeared in productive rearrangements either about 90% or about 30% of the time, which broadly matched IMGT annotations. Because the 87-base-pair reads could not distinguish some IMGT-functional V segments, including TRBV6-2 and TRBV6-3, those segments were excluded. The classifier was reported to diagnose cytomegalovirus status with high specificity and sensitivity in both the original cohort and the validation cohort. A later analysis associated approximately 17,000 TCR beta sequences with specific HLA alleles at a false discovery rate of 0.05. For the cohort, immune exposure information was limited to CMV serostatus. According to a later genetic analysis, donors in an Asian-associated ancestry cluster had fewer N-insertions in productive TCRs than the roughly 670-donor mean. The earlier analysis of about 600 of the donors excluded approximately 15 rarely observed V segments, including chromosome 9 orphons, because counts were too low. Because some donors lacked HLA typing at each locus, the association tests relied only on the typed subset. A further reported finding was that TCR beta sequences accurately predicted the HLA-A and HLA-B alleles for most subjects in the first cohort. Most CMV-associated TCR beta chains appeared to be HLA-restricted in a later analysis, and the HLA associations seemed to be driven largely by CMV exposure. The sequencing pipeline was judged likely to have produced a cluster of highly shared sequence variants as a technical artifact. Most TCR sequences were seen in very few donors, while some public TCRs were found in many individuals. When HLA alleles, especially DR and DQ, strongly co-occurred, attributing TCR associations to individual alleles was difficult. In a later analysis, TCR association rates were found to vary across HLA loci, with the most associated TCRs seen for DRB1 alleles and the fewest for HLA-C alleles. A few of the identified cytomegalovirus-associated TCR beta chains were confirmed in vitro to be specific for cytomegalovirus antigens. An association between a missense DCLRE1C variant and V-gene and J-gene trimming of TCR beta chains was found in a later genetic analysis and replicated in an independent cohort. In a later analysis, HLA-associated TCR beta chains showed more clonal expansion and lower generation probabilities than non-associated chains that were equally common. The authors suggested that the approach could potentially be extended to other disease states and immunological phenotypes. The presence/absence analyses assumed that sequencing depth was roughly uniform across donors, and that assumption may not be true. Only TCR beta chains were sequenced in this cohort, and the absence of alpha or paired-chain data limited detectable features. According to a later analysis, parvovirus B19, influenza, CMV and Epstein-Barr virus appeared linked to several top co-occurrence clusters. The study listed over 150 TCR beta chains as associated with cytomegalovirus.

Libraries came from the immunoSEQ multiplex PCR assay. A mixture of 60 forward primers for TCR Vbeta segments and 13 reverse primers for TCR Jbeta segments was used in the multiplex PCR. A multiplex PCR assay on genomic DNA amplified the CDR3 region of rearranged TCR beta genes. On the Illumina HiSeq System, the amplified TCR beta libraries were sequenced as 87-base-pair reads. The paper's processing steps were these. A later analysis counted approximately 76 million unique TCR beta chains across the 666 repertoires, and around 12 million of these chains were shared by at least two donors. A nearest-neighbor algorithm error-corrected the raw reads and collapsed the reads into unique sequences, merging closely related sequences to remove PCR and sequencing errors. CDR3 sequences were aligned to IMGT reference sequences to assign V, D and J gene segments. For a sequence to be retained, a match of at least six nucleotides to both a V gene segment and a J gene segment was required. A rearrangement was called productive if the CDR3 had no stop codons and remained in frame with V and J, and every other rearrangement was called non-productive. CDR3 was defined by IMGT convention, running from the second conserved V-encoded cysteine to the conserved J-encoded phenylalanine. In an earlier analysis of more than 550 of the donors, sequences lacking an unambiguous match to a single V gene segment were excluded. An earlier analysis of 587 of the donors called V segments functional above 56.7% productive rearrangements and segregating when the between-donor standard deviation exceeded 5%. A statistical classification framework was built for diagnosing cytomegalovirus status from the catalog of TCR beta chain sequences. V and J gene assignment, in a later analysis, came from comparing TCR nucleotide sequences with IMGT/GENE-DB human TR gene sequences. The TCRdist pipeline was used in a later analysis to assign CDR3 sequences and most-parsimonious VDJ recombination scenarios. In a later analysis, each TCR beta chain was defined by its CDR3 amino acid sequence together with its V-gene family, and reads without a unique V-gene family were excluded. As a way to deal with suspected cross-contamination and a sequencing artifact, a later analysis dropped under 600 nucleotide sequences that were highly shared and had low generation probability. In a later analysis, a clonal expansion index was calculated for each public chain from normalized within-repertoire ranks of inferred template counts. Generation probabilities in a later analysis came from a VDJ recombination model fitted to out-of-frame rearrangements, and those results were checked against IGoR. Hypergeometric tests were used in a later analysis to score TCR-TCR, TCR-HLA and TCR-CMV co-occurrence, with a repertoire-size bias correction applied to the TCR pairs. In a later analysis, false discovery rates were estimated by permuting HLA or CMV assignments 20 times. In a later analysis, co-occurring TCRs were grouped using DBSCAN, with TCRdist sequence similarity added in when clustering inside HLA-allele-positive subsets. Repertoires with fewer than 30,000 or more than 120,000 public chains were left out of co-occurrence clustering, as were five repertoires with anomalous nucleotide sharing. Entries here come from immuneACCESS through TCRdb and include only in-frame sequences with V and J called. Some clones fail to appear in such tables; in the studies checked, an unresolved V gene covers under half of the shortfall, and the cause of the remainder is unknown. V, J and clone size derive from that table, while D and trimming were established from the DNA sequence. The sample's records list roughly 74,000 clones. The ten largest clones take up around 7.5% of the sample.

V loses 3 bases of germline sequence and J loses 5 bases, and the interval between the two ends is 14 bases. The CDR3 goes from the cysteine to the phenylalanine over 14 residues. Of the read, only the CDR3 DNA is kept; its 42 bases are in frame from base 1. The germline V gene provides CDR1 SGHTA and CDR2 FQGNSA. About this clone: Its recognized antigen is unknown.

The cohort comprised fewer than 700 healthy bone marrow donors. At the time of sampling, every cohort member was nominally healthy, though immune exposures that went unrecorded were likely present. The donor was CMV seropositive and belonged to the group of about 290 seropositive cohort members. A peripheral blood sample was collected from each donor, and TCR beta sequencing was performed on peripheral blood mononuclear cells. The Qiagen DNeasy Blood Extraction Kit was used to extract genomic DNA from the blood cell samples. This receptor was identified in a female donor in good health and CMV-seropositive. The sequence joins TRBV7-2 to TRBJ2-7; the D region possibly corresponds to TRBD2 (6 bases align). The material sequenced was PBMCs. The CDR3 amino acid sequence is: CASSLEGLSHEQYF. At the DNA level, the sequence is TGTGCCAGCAGCTTGGAGGGCTTGTCCCACGAGCAGTACTTC.